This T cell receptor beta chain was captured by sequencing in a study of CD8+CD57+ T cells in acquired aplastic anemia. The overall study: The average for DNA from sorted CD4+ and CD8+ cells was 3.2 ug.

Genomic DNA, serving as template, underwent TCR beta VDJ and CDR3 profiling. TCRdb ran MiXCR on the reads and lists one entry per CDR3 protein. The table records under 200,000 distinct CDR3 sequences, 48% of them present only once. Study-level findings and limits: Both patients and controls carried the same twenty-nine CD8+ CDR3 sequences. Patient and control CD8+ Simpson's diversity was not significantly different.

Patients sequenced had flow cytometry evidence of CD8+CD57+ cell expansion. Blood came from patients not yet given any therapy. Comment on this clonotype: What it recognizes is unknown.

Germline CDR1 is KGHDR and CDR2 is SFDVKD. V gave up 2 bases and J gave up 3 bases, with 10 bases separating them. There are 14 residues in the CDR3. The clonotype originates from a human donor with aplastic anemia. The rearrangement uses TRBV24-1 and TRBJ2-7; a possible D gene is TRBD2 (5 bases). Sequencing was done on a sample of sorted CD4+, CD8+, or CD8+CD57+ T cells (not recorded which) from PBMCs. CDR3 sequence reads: CATSDSFGNYEQYF. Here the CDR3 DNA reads TGTGCCACCAGTGATTCATTCGGGAACTACGAGCAGTACTTC.